The sequence of this TCR beta chain was determined in a study of blood T cell repertoires in COVID-19. Study-wide background: Some COVID-19 samples were acute and others convalescent; all came from the United States, Italy and Spain.

Trimming took 5 bases from V and 6 from J; bases not matched to a gene: 6. There are 13 residues in the CDR3. Germline CDR1 reads SGHDN; CDR2 reads FVKESK. TCRdb's copy holds only in-frame clones and misses some; the assay was immunoSEQ multiplex PCR. The sample yields roughly 150,000 clones, around 90% seen once. This clonotype was obtained from a man aged 45-65 years who had recovered from COVID-19. This rearrangement joins TRBV14 to TRBJ2-5; 7 nucleotides align to TRBD1. Input material: peripheral blood. DNA of the CDR3: TGTGCCAGCAGCTTCCGGGACAGTAAGACCCAGTACTTC. Residues: CASSFRDSKTQYF.